This T cell receptor (beta chain) is drawn from a study of stem cell transplantation in POMP-related autoinflammatory disease. Looking at the study overall: Defective thymoproteasomes were hypothesized to impair CD8+ T-cell positive selection.

Germline CDR1 and CDR2: SNHLY and FYNNEI. This CDR3 has 17 residues. V shed 7 bases, J shed 5 bases, and the junction held 17 bases outside the gene matches. A note on this clone: Its antigen is unknown.

Regarding the study as a whole: Across all analyzed T-cell subsets, patients with PRAID tended toward reduced diversity and increased clonality.

Clones were sequenced by immunoSEQ multiplex PCR, and TCRdb holds only the in-frame ones, with some missing. The data show 33,000 or so clones, 85% to 90% seen once. The rearrangement links TRBV2 to TRBJ2-5; 9 positions agree with TRBD2. The sequence came from a human donor with POMP-related autoinflammation and immune dysregulation (PRAID). Sequences were derived from CD4+ T cells from PBMCs, sampled before stem cell transplantation. The CDR3 region is CASMAVVAGAPQETQYF. The DNA of the CDR3 is TGTGCCAGCATGGCGGTCGTAGCGGGGGCCCCGCAGGAGACCCAGTACTTC.